Sequencing of this T cell receptor beta chain was carried out in a study of blood T cells in healthy people across ages. CDR1 MNHNS and CDR2 SASEGT come from the germline V gene. This CDR3 is 16 amino acids long. Trimming stripped 0 bases from V and 2 bases from J, with 14 bases between. This clonotype was detected a few times. A J-beta primer mix and a sample-barcoded 5' primer were used in a second PCR of roughly 6 to 12 cycles. TCRdb reprocessed the 5' RACE reads via MiXCR and lists one record per CDR3 protein. The sample lists about 290,000 distinct CDR3 sequences, around 27% occurring once. Sequenced: blood. The chain couples TRBV6-1 to TRBJ2-7; D call uncertain. The sequence was collected from a woman aged 70 to 79 in good health. The DNA for the CDR3 is TGTGCCAGCAGTGAAGCTTCGAACCCCACGACCTACGAGCAGTACTTC. As protein: CASSEASNPTTYEQYF.